The rows below give T cell receptor beta chains drawn from one sample of a study of neurological immune-mediated disorders. TCRdb re-analysed the 5' RACE reads in MiXCR, keeping a single row per CDR3 protein. This table holds tens of thousands of distinct CDR3 sequences, roughly 4.5% found once. The sample taken for sequencing was PBMCs. Receptors originate from a woman between 55 and 75 years old with multiple sclerosis. Both conserved end residues are part of each CDR3. A D gene is named only where the DNA matches it firmly.

V gene: TRBV6-1; J gene: TRBJ1-5; D gene: NA; CDR3 protein: CASNRDQPQHF
V gene: TRBV7-2; J gene: TRBJ2-7; D gene: NA; CDR3 protein: CASSLETSREQYF
V gene: TRBV5-5; J gene: TRBJ1-1; D gene: NA; CDR3 protein: CASSFLQGGTEAFF
V gene: TRBV5-1; J gene: TRBJ1-1; D gene: NA; CDR3 protein: CASSLVVGKDEAFF
V gene: TRBV15; J gene: TRBJ2-1; D gene: TRBD2; CDR3 protein: CATLAGKEQFF
V gene: TRBV3-1; J gene: TRBJ2-7; D gene: NA; CDR3 protein: CASSQEPGIVNEQYF
V gene: TRBV5-5; J gene: TRBJ1-2; D gene: NA; CDR3 protein: CASSPPKQAYGYTF
V gene: TRBV9; J gene: TRBJ1-1; D gene: NA; CDR3 protein: CASSVGRNTEAFF
V gene: TRBV20-1; J gene: TRBJ2-1; D gene: NA; CDR3 protein: CSARTLTDYNEQFF
V gene: TRBV7-2; J gene: TRBJ2-3; D gene: NA; CDR3 protein: CASSPWAADTQYF
V gene: TRBV20-1; J gene: TRBJ1-2; D gene: NA; CDR3 protein: CSARDEAQGYYGYTF
V gene: TRBV5-1; J gene: TRBJ2-5; D gene: NA; CDR3 protein: CASSLLGGRETQYF
V gene: TRBV20-1; J gene: TRBJ1-5; D gene: TRBD1; CDR3 protein: CSAGQGAWGNQPQHF
V gene: TRBV27; J gene: TRBJ2-6; D gene: NA; CDR3 protein: CASSSWSSGANVLTF
V gene: TRBV7-2; J gene: TRBJ2-1; D gene: TRBD2; CDR3 protein: CASSLTGTSGGRSYNEQFF
V gene: TRBV20-1; J gene: TRBJ2-4; D gene: NA; CDR3 protein: CSARDSGGPTKNIQYF
V gene: TRBV6-2/TRBV6-3; J gene: TRBJ2-5; D gene: NA; CDR3 protein: CASSYIQETQYF
V gene: TRBV10-2; J gene: TRBJ1-1; D gene: TRBD1; CDR3 protein: CASSERTGASTEAFF
V gene: TRBV14; J gene: TRBJ1-2; D gene: NA; CDR3 protein: CASSQAGPSYGYTF
V gene: TRBV5-1; J gene: TRBJ1-2; D gene: TRBD1; CDR3 protein: CASSLETRRQGHGYTF
V gene: TRBV6-1; J gene: TRBJ1-2; D gene: NA; CDR3 protein: CASSEQAVDGYTF
V gene: TRBV6-5; J gene: TRBJ2-3; D gene: NA; CDR3 protein: CASTYLGGRTDTQYF
V gene: TRBV18; J gene: TRBJ2-5; D gene: NA; CDR3 protein: CASSPPGRGDLETQYF
V gene: TRBV12-3/TRBV12-4; J gene: TRBJ2-1; D gene: NA; CDR3 protein: CASIRTGGLDNEQFF
V gene: TRBV6-5; J gene: TRBJ2-1; D gene: TRBD2; CDR3 protein: CASSGRGAINEQFF
V gene: TRBV6-6; J gene: TRBJ2-3; D gene: TRBD2; CDR3 protein: CASSVTSGGAGDTQYF
V gene: TRBV5-6; J gene: TRBJ1-1; D gene: NA; CDR3 protein: CASSLVRQVVSEAFF
V gene: TRBV20-1; J gene: TRBJ2-5; D gene: NA; CDR3 protein: CSAKQAGYQETQYF
V gene: TRBV12-2; J gene: TRBJ1-1; D gene: NA; CDR3 protein: CASRLGFRAGSNTEAFF